Shown below are 5 T cell receptor beta chains from a single sample sequenced in a study of T cells in Graves' hyperthyroidism and ophthalmopathy (dated by TCRdb to 2018 to 2020). Library generation was performed with multiplex PCR. TCRdb names Illumina HiSeq 2000 as the instrument used. The TCR beta CDR3 regions were amplified from RNA transcripts. A first-round RT-PCR of the TCR CDR3 used the HTBI primer set with the Qiagen OneStep RT-PCR kit. TCRdb trimmed public reads at Q25 via fastp, called clones via MiXCR and kept in-frame beta chains. Each record represents a unique CDR3 protein, reported with the most common genes and DNA among its rows. The sample table contains 500,000 or so distinct CDR3 sequences; only one count was recorded for approximately 16% of them. The ten largest clones take up 25% to 30% of the sample. The sequenced material came from blood. All receptors derive from a woman in her twenties or thirties with Graves' ophthalmopathy.

The chain links TRBV4-3 to TRBJ2-3; no clear D gene. V lost 1 base to trimming and J lost 0 bases, with 11 bases between them. The germline CDR1 and CDR2 sequences are LGHNA and YSLEER. The CDR3 length is 16 residues. CDR3 in amino acids: CASSQGLITSTDTQYF. The CDR3 bases are TGCGCCAGCAGCCAAGGACTTATAACTAGCACAGATACGCAGTATTTT.

This clonotype was seen at least ten times. The chain couples TRBV4-2 to TRBJ1-3, with TRBD1 matching over 7 bases. The CDR3 length is 14 residues. V lost 4 bases, J lost 0 bases, and 0 bases stayed unmatched. In germline, CDR1 is LGHNA, CDR2 YNFKEQ. The CDR3: CASSRTGSGNTIYF. The CDR3 DNA sequence: TGTGCCAGCAGCCGGACAGGCTCTGGAAACACCATATATTTT.

This rearrangement joins TRBV7-2 to TRBJ2-7; 7 bases map to TRBD2. Germline-derived CDR1 and CDR2 are SGHTA and FQGNSA. With V trimmed by 2 bases and J by 6 bases, 10 bases remained unmatched. The CDR3 has 15 residues. DNA of the CDR3: TGTGCCAGCAGCTTATCGTCGCCGGGGAGGGCCGAGCAGTACTTC. This codes for CASSLSSPGRAEQYF.

This clonotype was counted a few times. The chain employs TRBV11-2 and TRBJ2-5, with D perhaps TRBD2 (5 bases). Germline CDR1 SGHAT, CDR2 FQNNGV. Between the trimmed V and J ends, which lost 1 base and 4 bases, there was a span of 13 bases. This CDR3 comprises 15 residues. In nucleotides, the CDR3 is TGTGCCAGCAGCTTAGTAGTGGGAGTCCGAGAGACCCAGTACTTC. This encodes CASSLVVGVRETQYF. Using reference TRBV11-2 and TRBJ2-5 for the parts outside the CDR3, the full variable domain is EAGVAQSPRYKIIEKRQSVAFWCNPISGHATLYWYQQILGQGPKLLIQFQNNGVVDDSQLPKDRFSAERLKGVDSTLKIQPAKLEDSAVYLCASSLVVGVRETQYFGPGTRLLVL.

This clonotype was observed many times. The chain joins TRBV20-1 to TRBJ2-7; 11 positions agree with TRBD2. Trimming removed 6 bases from V and 4 bases from J; junction bases left unmatched: 8. This CDR3 comprises 14 residues. In germline, CDR1 is DFQATT, CDR2 SNEGSKA (reference sequence). CDR3 amino acids: CSAMGLAEPYEQYF. The DNA for the CDR3 is TGCAGTGCCATGGGACTAGCGGAGCCTTACGAGCAGTACTTC.